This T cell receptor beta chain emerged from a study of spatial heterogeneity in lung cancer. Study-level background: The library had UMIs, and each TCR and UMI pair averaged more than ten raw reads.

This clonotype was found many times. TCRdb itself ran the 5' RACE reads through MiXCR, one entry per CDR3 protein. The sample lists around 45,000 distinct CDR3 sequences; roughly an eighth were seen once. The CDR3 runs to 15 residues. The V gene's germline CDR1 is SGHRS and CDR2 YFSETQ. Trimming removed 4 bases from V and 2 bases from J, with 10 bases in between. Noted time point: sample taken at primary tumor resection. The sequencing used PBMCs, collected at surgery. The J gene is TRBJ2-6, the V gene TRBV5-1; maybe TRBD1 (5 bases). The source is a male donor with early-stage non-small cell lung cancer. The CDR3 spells CASSVTGTGANVLTF. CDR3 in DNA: TGCGCCAGCAGCGTTACAGGTACTGGGGCCAACGTCCTGACTTTC.